A single sample gave rise to the 19 T cell receptor beta chains below, sequenced in a study of regulatory T cells in long-lasting Graves disease. Stated time point: newly diagnosed GD, antithyroid drugs for less than 3 months. RNA from PBMCs was the source of the TCR library. Libraries of TCR beta came from iRepertoire HTBI primers plus Arm-PCR of CDR3 regions. TCRdb reanalysed the multiplex PCR reads using MiXCR and keeps one entry per CDR3 protein. The table shows over 500,000 distinct CDR3 sequences, with 15% to 20% occurring only once. The sample also formed part of further work on T cells in Graves' hyperthyroidism and ophthalmopathy.

The specimen was peripheral blood mononuclear cells (PBMCs), collected at new diagnosis, from a patient treated with antithyroid drugs. All receptors derive from a woman between 25 and 40 years old with Graves disease.

This clonotype was seen repeatedly, ten times or more. The chain joins TRBV5-1 to TRBJ2-1, with D hard to call. This CDR3 has 15 amino acids. V lost 0 bases and J 7 bases, leaving 14 bases between the germline ends. Germline values: CDR1 SGHRS, CDR2 YFSETQ. CDR3 sequence (DNA): TGCGCCAGCAGCTTGGACTATCGGGTTCGAAATGAGCAGTTCTTC. It encodes CASSLDYRVRNEQFF. The whole variable domain, filled in from reference TRBV5-1 and TRBJ2-1, reads KAGVTQTPRYLIKTRGQQVTLSCSPISGHRSVSWYQQTPGQGLQFLFEYFSETQRNKGNFPGRFSGRQFSNSRSEMNVSTLELGDSALYLCASSLDYRVRNEQFFGPGTRLTVL.

This chain links TRBV6-1 with TRBJ1-2; possibly TRBD1 for D (6 bases). Germline CDR1 reads MNHNS; CDR2 reads SASEGT. V was shortened by 3 bases and J by 8 bases, with 16 bases between the two germline ends. The CDR3 consists of 14 residues. CDR3 residues: CASSDWTVGWGYTF. The CDR3 DNA reads TGTGCCAGCAGTGACTGGACAGTTGGATGGGGCTACACCTTC.

This clonotype was recorded once. A far larger clone is only one base removed, so a read error is likely. This chain connects TRBV2 to TRBJ2-5, with 7 bases that match TRBD2. CDR3 length: 13 residues. Per germline, CDR1 SNHLY and CDR2 FYNNEI. After removal of 10 bases from V and 11 bases from J, the junction contained 16 bases not matched to a gene. The CDR3 region is CATSAGVYNEQYF. CDR3 DNA sequence: TGTGCCACCTCGGCGGGAGTCTACAATGAGCAGTACTTC.

This clonotype was detected many times. V and J are TRBV6-1 and TRBJ2-7; D ambiguous. The CDR3 consists of 15 residues. Trimming took off 3 bases at V and 0 bases at J, with 12 bases between the two ends. The V gene's germline CDR1 is MNHNS and CDR2 SASEGT. CDR3 sequence (DNA): TGTGCCAGCAGTGACCGCCGAAGCGACTCCTACGAGCAGTACTTC. This gives the protein CASSDRRSDSYEQYF.

Only one count was recorded for this clonotype. A much larger clone lies one base from this, so it may be a read error. The chain links TRBV3-1 to TRBJ2-5; 8 positions agree with TRBD2. The V gene's germline CDR1 is LGHDT and CDR2 YNNKEL (reference sequence). The CDR3 length is 13 residues. CDR3 protein: CASNQAGEETQYF. In DNA form, the CDR3 reads TGTGCCAGCAACCAAGCGGGGGAAGAGACCCAGTACTTC.

This clonotype has just a few counts. The V and J genes are TRBV4-1 and TRBJ2-1; D remains ambiguous. The V gene's germline CDR1 is MGHRA and CDR2 YSYEKL. The CDR3 is made up of 14 amino acids. Trimming stripped 1 base from V and 5 bases from J, with 9 bases between. CDR3 bases: TGCGCCAGCAGCCAAGTAGGCCAGCACAATGAGCAGTTCTTC. Its protein product is CASSQVGQHNEQFF.

This clonotype was observed at least ten times. J is TRBJ2-7 and V is TRBV18; 7 nucleotides line up with TRBD1. This CDR3 is 14 amino acids long. Trimming cost V 3 bases and J 0 bases; bases outside gene matches: 2. The germline gives CDR1 KGHSH, CDR2 LQKENI. The DNA of the CDR3 is TGTGCCAGCTCACCCAGGGACAGCTCCTACGAGCAGTACTTC. Translating gives CASSPRDSSYEQYF.

About this clonotype: It may be a read error: a sequence one base away is much more abundant. V usage is TRBV6-1 and J usage is TRBJ1-2; D unclear. Trimming left V 5 bases short and J 2 bases short, with 12 bases between. The CDR3 is 14 amino acids. Germline assignment: CDR1 MNHNS and CDR2 SASEGT. The CDR3 nucleotides read TGTGCCAGCAGTCCAAGCCGACTAAACTATGGCTACACCTTC. Its translation: CASSPSRLNYGYTF.

CDR3 region: CASSLAIGVGETQYF. CDR3 in DNA: TGTGCCAGCAGCTTGGCCATCGGGGTGGGAGAGACCCAGTACTTC. This chain joins TRBV5-4 and TRBJ2-5; perhaps TRBD2 as D (5 bases). The CDR3 covers 15 residues. V lost 0 bases to trimming and J lost 4 bases, with 13 bases between them. Per the germline V gene, CDR1 is SGHNT and CDR2 is YYREEE (reference sequence). Supplemented by reference TRBV5-4 and TRBJ2-5, the full variable domain reads ETGVTQSPTHLIKTRGQQVTLRCSSQSGHNTVSWYQQALGQGPQFIFQYYREEENGRGNFPPRFSGLQFPNYSSELNVNALELDDSALYLCASSLAIGVGETQYFGPGTRLLVL.

This clonotype was picked up a small number of times. A much larger clone differs from this one at a single base, so this may be a read error. This chain connects TRBV12-3 or TRBV12-4 to TRBJ1-4, with D tentatively TRBD1 (5 bases). The CDR3 is 11 residues long. Trimming stripped 8 bases from V and 16 bases from J, with 17 bases between. The CDR3 sequence: CASRGEGSAFF. CDR3 coding DNA: TGTGCCAGCCGAGGGGAAGGGTCGGCGTTTTTT.

This chain joins TRBV28 and TRBJ1-2, with 10 positions matching TRBD1. CDR1 and CDR2 from the germline V gene are MDHEN and SYDVKM. This CDR3 has 18 amino acids. V lost 6 bases to trimming and J lost 1 base; unmatched junction nucleotides: 14. In nucleotides, the CDR3 is TGTGCCAGCAGGCTGACAGGGGGCAAGAGGATACATAACTATGGCTACACCTTC. Residues: CASRLTGGKRIHNYGYTF.

The gene calls are TRBV18 and TRBJ1-6; 8 bases are shared with TRBD1. V dropped 3 bases and J dropped 8; count of bases not matched to a gene: 0. The germline gives CDR1 KGHSH, CDR2 LQKENI. The CDR3 sequence is 13 residues long. The CDR3 here is CASSPTGDSPLHF. The DNA for the CDR3 is TGTGCCAGCTCACCGACAGGGGATTCACCCCTCCACTTT.

This clonotype was seen many times. This sequence joins TRBV7-9 and TRBJ2-7; 8 bases fit TRBD1. This CDR3 has 15 residues. The junction had 9 bases not matched to a gene; V was cut back by 4 bases and J by 4 bases. CDR1 and CDR2 from the germline V gene are SEHNR and FQNEAQ (reference sequence). The CDR3 loop is CASSSTNGQGYEQYF. In DNA form, the CDR3 reads TGTGCCAGCAGCTCGACAAATGGACAGGGTTACGAGCAGTACTTC.

This clonotype has a count of ten or more. This CDR3 reads CASSYSTVNTEAFF. Here the CDR3 DNA reads TGTGCCAGCAGTTACTCGACGGTGAACACTGAAGCTTTCTTT. This chain connects TRBV6-5 to TRBJ1-1, with no clear D. V gave up 0 bases and J gave up 0 bases, with 5 bases separating them. CDR1 is MNHEY and CDR2 is SVGAGI in the germline V gene. The CDR3 runs to 14 residues.

This clonotype came up many times. The chain links TRBV6-1 to TRBJ2-1; a weak D match, TRBD2 (5 bases). CDR1 is MNHNS and CDR2 is SASEGT in the germline V gene. This CDR3 is built from 16 residues. Between the trimmed V and J ends, which lost 5 bases and 0 bases, there was a span of 14 bases. The CDR3 DNA reads TGTGCCAGCAGTCCTAGCCGGAAGAGCTCCTACAATGAGCAGTTCTTC. This codes for CASSPSRKSSYNEQFF.

Only a few counts were recorded for this clonotype. The rearrangement uses TRBV2 and TRBJ1-1; weak D call: TRBD1 (6 bases). This CDR3 has 16 amino acids. Trimming left V 6 bases short and J 1 base short, with 18 bases between. Germline CDR1 is SNHLY and CDR2 is FYNNEI. CDR3 amino acids: CASSALTGRGNTEAFF. In DNA, the CDR3 is TGTGCCAGCAGCGCCTTAACAGGGAGGGGGAACACTGAAGCTTTCTTT.

This clonotype has at least ten counts. The rearrangement links TRBV2 to TRBJ1-5, with a possible D match to TRBD1 (5 bases). From germline, CDR1 is SNHLY and CDR2 FYNNEI. The length of the CDR3 is 17 residues. V lost 2 bases to trimming and J lost 1 base, with 15 bases between them. In DNA form, the CDR3 reads TGTGCCAGCAGTGAACAGGGAGGTACGTGGAGCAATCAGCCCCAGCATTTT. The encoded protein is CASSEQGGTWSNQPQHF.

This clonotype was seen at least ten times. The chain carries TRBV20-1 and TRBJ2-1; 9 bases are shared with TRBD2. Germline assignment: CDR1 DFQATT and CDR2 SNEGSKA (reference sequence). V was pared by 0 bases and J by 7 bases, with 13 bases of the junction left unmatched. The CDR3 runs to 17 residues. The DNA for the CDR3 is TGCAGTGCTAGAGAAGAGAGACGAGCGGGAGGTAGGAATGAGCAGTTCTTC. This translates into CSAREERRAGGRNEQFF.

This clonotype was picked up a small number of times. V gene TRBV5-1 combines with J gene TRBJ1-1, with TRBD1 identical over 10 bases. The V segment lost 3 bases and the J segment 5 bases; nucleotides outside the gene matches: 10. The CDR3 has 16 amino acids. CDR1 and CDR2 (germline): SGHRS, YFSETQ. The CDR3 is CASSWRGGQGSTEAFF. The CDR3 DNA reads as TGCGCCAGCAGCTGGAGGGGGGGACAGGGGTCGACTGAAGCTTTCTTT.